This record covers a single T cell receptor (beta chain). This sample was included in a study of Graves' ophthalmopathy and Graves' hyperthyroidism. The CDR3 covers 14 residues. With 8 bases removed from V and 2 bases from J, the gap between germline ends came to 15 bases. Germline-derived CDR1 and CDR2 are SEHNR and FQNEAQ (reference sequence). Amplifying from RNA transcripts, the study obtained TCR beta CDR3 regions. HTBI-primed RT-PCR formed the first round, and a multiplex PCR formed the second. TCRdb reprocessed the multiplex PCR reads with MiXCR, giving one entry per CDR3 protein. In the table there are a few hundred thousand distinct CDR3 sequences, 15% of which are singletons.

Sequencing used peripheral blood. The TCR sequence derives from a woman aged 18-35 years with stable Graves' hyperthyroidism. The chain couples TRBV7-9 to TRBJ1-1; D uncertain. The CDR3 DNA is TGTGCCAGCGGCGCTGGCAGCCTTAACACTGAAGCTTTCTTT. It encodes CASGAGSLNTEAFF.